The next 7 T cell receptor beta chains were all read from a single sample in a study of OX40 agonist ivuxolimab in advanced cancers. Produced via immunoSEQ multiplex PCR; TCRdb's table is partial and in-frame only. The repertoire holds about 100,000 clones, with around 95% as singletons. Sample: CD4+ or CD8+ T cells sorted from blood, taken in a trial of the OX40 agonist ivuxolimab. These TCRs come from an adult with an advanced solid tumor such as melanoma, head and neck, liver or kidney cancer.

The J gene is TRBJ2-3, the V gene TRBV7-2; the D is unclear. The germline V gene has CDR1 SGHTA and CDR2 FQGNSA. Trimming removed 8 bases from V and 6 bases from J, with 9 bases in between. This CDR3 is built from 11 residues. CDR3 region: CASGGDDTQYF. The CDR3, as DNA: TGTGCCAGCGGCGGCGACGATACGCAGTATTTT.

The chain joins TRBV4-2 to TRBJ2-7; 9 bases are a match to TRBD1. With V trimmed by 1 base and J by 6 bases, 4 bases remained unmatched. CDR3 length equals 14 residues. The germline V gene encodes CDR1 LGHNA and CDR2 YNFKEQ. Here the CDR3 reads CASSQGTGGGEQYF. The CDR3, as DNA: TGTGCCAGCAGCCAAGGTACAGGGGGCGGCGAGCAGTACTTC.

The CDR3 region is CASSQDPFVGTLGYEQYF. The CDR3 coding sequence is TGTGCCAGCAGCCAAGACCCATTTGTGGGGACTCTAGGCTACGAGCAGTACTTC. The chain employs TRBV4-2 and TRBJ2-7, with a weak D call TRBD2 (6 bases). CDR3 length: 18 residues. Germline CDR1 LGHNA, CDR2 YNFKEQ. Trimming took off 0 bases at V and 3 bases at J, with 21 bases between the two ends.

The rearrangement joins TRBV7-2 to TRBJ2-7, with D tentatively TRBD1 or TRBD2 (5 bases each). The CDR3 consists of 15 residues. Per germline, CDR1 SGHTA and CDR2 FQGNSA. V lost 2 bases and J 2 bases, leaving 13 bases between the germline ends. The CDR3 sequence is CASSLRDREPYEQYF. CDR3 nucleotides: TGTGCCAGCAGCTTAAGGGACCGGGAACCCTACGAGCAGTACTTC.

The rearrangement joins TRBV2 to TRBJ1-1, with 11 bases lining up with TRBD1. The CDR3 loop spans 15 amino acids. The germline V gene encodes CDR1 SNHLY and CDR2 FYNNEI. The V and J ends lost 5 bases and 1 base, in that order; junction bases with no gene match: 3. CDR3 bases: TGTGCCAGCAGTAACGGACAGGGGGCGAACACTGAAGCTTTCTTT. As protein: CASSNGQGANTEAFF.

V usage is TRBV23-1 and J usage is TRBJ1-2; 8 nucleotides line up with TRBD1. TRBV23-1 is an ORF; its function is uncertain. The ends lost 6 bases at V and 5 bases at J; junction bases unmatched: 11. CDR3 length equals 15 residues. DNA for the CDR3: TGCGCCAGCAGCCTGGGGACAGGAGGCGCTTATGGCTACACCTTC. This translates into CASSLGTGGAYGYTF.

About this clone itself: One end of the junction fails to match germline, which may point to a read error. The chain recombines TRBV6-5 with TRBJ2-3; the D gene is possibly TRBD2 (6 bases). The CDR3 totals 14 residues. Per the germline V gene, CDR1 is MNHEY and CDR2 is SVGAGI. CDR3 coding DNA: TGTGCCAGCAGTCGAAGACTAGTTCCAGACACGCAGTATTTT. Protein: CASSRRLVPDTQYF.